This is a list of T cell receptor beta chains from one sample in a study of T cell repertoires in cytomegalovirus infection. TCRdb ran MiXCR on the reads and lists one entry per CDR3 protein. The repertoire holds almost 550,000 distinct CDR3 sequences, with approximately 15% as singletons. Sequencing used CD8+ T cells from PBMCs. The source is a human donor in good health (CMV status not recorded). Some clones in this sample may be carry-over from other donors' samples. CDR3s leave out the opening cysteine and the closing phenylalanine or tryptophan.

V gene	J gene	CDR3 protein
TRBV6-6	TRBJ1-2	ATSFLSRGEDGYT
TRBV6-2/TRBV6-3	TRBJ2-3	ASSYETTRTDTQY
TRBV2	TRBJ1-1	ASRTVGARETEAF
TRBV20-1	TRBJ2-3	SAITGQGAIDTQY
TRBV28	TRBJ1-5	ASRVAGVEQPQH
TRBV6-5	TRBJ2-7	ASSYTASYEQY
TRBV7-2	TRBJ2-2	ASSSPYGDHTGELF
TRBV19	TRBJ2-1	ASSITGIHNEQF
TRBV11-2	TRBJ1-3	ASRLGPRSGNTIY
TRBV9	TRBJ2-1	ASSTHLAGAYNEQF
TRBV6-1	TRBJ1-5	ASKDRGRRDQPQH
TRBV5-4	TRBJ2-1	ASSPAVNEQF
TRBV10-3	TRBJ1-6	AIAEGNSPLH
TRBV7-3	TRBJ2-1	ASSFGGPGNEQF
TRBV6-5	TRBJ2-7	ASSASGTRGYEQY
TRBV19	TRBJ2-7	ASSKIRDRGPYEQY
TRBV15	TRBJ1-1	ATSRGNRANTESF
TRBV6-1	TRBJ1-5	ASSDHRRGGSNQPQH
TRBV19	TRBJ1-2	ASTDNRGQLNGYT
TRBV7-6	TRBJ2-5	ASSLLRVSQETQY
TRBV19	TRBJ1-2	ATEPPGQSYGYT
TRBV25-1	TRBJ2-5	ASTAAGRGETQY
TRBV11-2	TRBJ2-1	ASSHLYMGPYNEQF
TRBV5-4	TRBJ2-3	ASSLRPGLAGGLGTQY
TRBV11-2	TRBJ1-2	ASSSPSGYGYT
TRBV6-6	TRBJ1-5	ASSWPGQGRPTSNQPQH
TRBV11-2	TRBJ2-3	ASSLATEGAWTDTQY
TRBV27	TRBJ1-4	ASSRRGPNEKLF
TRBV24-1	TRBJ2-2	ATSDRRGLDTGELF
TRBV11-2	TRBJ2-1	ASSPGPVGEQF
TRBV11-2	TRBJ1-5	ASSVSGNQPQH
TRBV5-4	TRBJ2-7	ASSLGVSSSYEQY
TRBV5-1	TRBJ2-3	ASSLGLSSETDTQY
TRBV7-9	TRBJ2-5	ASSPREETQY
TRBV12-3/TRBV12-4	TRBJ1-2	ASSSDRDHYGYT
TRBV27	TRBJ2-1	ASSLGRRQGNEQF
TRBV27	TRBJ2-3	ASSSTPPRGGPDTQY
TRBV7-3	TRBJ2-1	ASSFEGARYEQF
TRBV7-9	TRBJ2-3	ASSLARSSTDTQY
TRBV15	TRBJ2-7	ATSSAGTIGEQY
TRBV27	TRBJ2-2	ASTHQAGELF
TRBV12-3/TRBV12-4	TRBJ2-3	ASSFWAGGPDTQY
TRBV10-2	TRBJ1-2	ASSEVTAGYGYT
TRBV7-6	TRBJ1-3	ASSLNSFTGNTIY
TRBV5-5	TRBJ2-6	ASSLFRSNSGANVLT
TRBV6-1	TRBJ2-5	ASSAWTGPEETQY
TRBV5-6	TRBJ2-1	ASSITGTGSYNEQF
TRBV7-9	TRBJ2-7	ASSFRQDYEQY
TRBV4-1	TRBJ1-2	ASSQEGRVTGEWWHGYT
TRBV23-1	TRBJ2-1	ASSQGRDPYNEQF
TRBV5-5	TRBJ1-4	ASSGATGVAEKLF
TRBV28	TRBJ2-7	ASSLPKAGGGNYEQY
TRBV12-3/TRBV12-4	TRBJ2-1	ASTPTSGSTNEQF
TRBV14	TRBJ2-7	ASSQVSGYYEQY
TRBV4-1	TRBJ2-3	ASSQASSSADTQY
TRBV7-3	TRBJ1-1	ASSSRTANTEAF
TRBV4-2	TRBJ2-3	ASSQELAGRGDTQY
TRBV11-1	TRBJ1-5	AQILEGNQPQH
TRBV9	TRBJ1-5	ASSTSGGNQPQH